These 22 T cell receptor beta chains originate from one sample sequenced in a study of cytomegalovirus exposure and HLA in healthy donors. Researchers ran the PCR with 60 Vbeta and 13 Jbeta primers. Here immunoSEQ multiplex PCR was the method, and the copy in TCRdb shows in-frame clones only, minus some. The sample carries about 140,000 clones, 70% to 80% recorded once. Sequencing input: PBMCs. The receptors were gathered from a female donor in good health and CMV-seronegative.

The chain recombines TRBV6-5 with TRBJ1-2; 10 bases match TRBD1. In germline, CDR1 is MNHEY, CDR2 SVGAGI. After removal of 0 bases from V and 3 bases from J, the junction contained 4 bases not matched to a gene. CDR3 length: 16 amino acids. CDR3 sequence: CASSYSPDRGYYGYTF. DNA for the CDR3: TGTGCCAGCAGTTACTCCCCGGACAGGGGGTACTATGGCTACACCTTC.

The chain joins TRBV9 to TRBJ1-1; tentatively, D is TRBD1 (6 bases). This CDR3 contains 13 residues. Germline CDR1 SGDLS, CDR2 YYNGEE. The ends were cut back, 3 bases at V and 4 bases at J, with 10 bases in the middle. The CDR3 bases are TGTGCCAGCAGCGCCAGGGGAATCACTGAAGCTTTCTTT. It encodes CASSARGITEAFF.

The chain uses TRBV18 and TRBJ1-4; TRBD1 matches at 9 bases. Trimming took 0 bases from V and 3 from J; bases not matched to a gene: 2. The CDR3 totals 16 residues. Germline loops: CDR1 KGHSH, CDR2 LQKENI. DNA for the CDR3: TGTGCCAGCTCACCACCGGGACAGGGATCTAATGAAAAACTGTTTTTT. Protein sequence: CASSPPGQGSNEKLFF.

This clone was seen just once. The chain combines TRBV7-2 with TRBJ2-1, with 12 bases aligning to TRBD2. Trimming at V came to 5 bases and at J to 5 bases, leaving 7 bases not matched to a gene. The CDR3 is made up of 16 amino acids. From germline, CDR1 is SGHTA and CDR2 FQGNSA. The chain's CDR3 is CASSPSLAGGDNEQFF. CDR3 DNA sequence: TGTGCCAGCAGCCCCTCACTAGCGGGGGGTGACAATGAGCAGTTCTTC.

This clone showed up just a few times. The chain recombines TRBV7-8 with TRBJ1-1; 8 bases map to TRBD1. CDR1 is SGHVS, CDR2 FQNEAQ, per germline. After removal of 5 bases from V and 4 bases from J, the junction contained 6 bases not matched to a gene. This CDR3 has 14 amino acids. The CDR3 loop is CASSMDRVSTEAFF. The CDR3 DNA follows: TGTGCCAGCAGCATGGACAGGGTAAGCACTGAAGCTTTCTTT.

The genes are TRBV11-3 and TRBJ2-7; 9 bases map to TRBD1. Germline V lookup: CDR1 SGHNT, CDR2 YENEEA. The CDR3 consists of 19 residues. The junction had 20 bases not matched to a gene; V was cut back by 7 bases and J by 1 base. The CDR3 loop is CASTSTGTGFLSRSYEQYF. The CDR3 nucleotides are TGTGCCAGCACCTCCACCGGGACAGGGTTTCTGTCGCGGTCCTACGAGCAGTACTTC.

The chain joins TRBV27 to TRBJ2-5; no clear D gene. Germline values: CDR1 MNHEY, CDR2 SMNVEV (reference sequence). Trimming removed 6 bases at V and 1 base at J, with 15 bases between. CDR3 length: 15 amino acids. CDR3 DNA: TGTGCCAGCAGAGACAAATTTTTAGGCCAAGAGACCCAGTACTTC. It encodes CASRDKFLGQETQYF.

In DNA, the CDR3 is TGTGCCAGCAGCTCCTGGGACAGGGTGGGCGAGCAGTACTTC. Its translation is CASSSWDRVGEQYF. This rearrangement joins TRBV13 to TRBJ2-7; 9 bases agree with TRBD1. With 4 bases clipped from V and 6 bases from J, the junction kept 7 bases outside the gene matches. CDR3 length equals 14 residues. CDR1 is PRHDT and CDR2 is FYEKMQ in the germline V gene (reference sequence).

This rearrangement joins TRBV6-5 to TRBJ2-7, with 9 bases aligning to TRBD1. Germline V gene sequence: CDR1 MNHEY, CDR2 SVGAGI. V lost 5 bases to trimming and J lost 7 bases; unmatched junction nucleotides: 9. The CDR3 is made up of 14 amino acids. This CDR3 reads CASSNPGQGREQYF. Here the CDR3 DNA reads TGTGCCAGCAGTAACCCGGGACAGGGAAGGGAGCAGTACTTC.

The chain has TRBV7-8 and TRBJ2-3, with D possibly matching TRBD1 (5 bases). The ends were cut back, 1 base at V and 4 bases at J, with 9 bases in the middle. The germline V gene has CDR1 SGHVS and CDR2 FQNEAQ. The CDR3 runs to 14 residues. The CDR3 region has the DNA TGTGCCAGCAGCTTAGGGGGCTGGTCAGATACGCAGTATTTT. Its protein is CASSLGGWSDTQYF. Complete variable domain (other parts from reference TRBV7-8 and TRBJ2-3): GAGVSQSPRYKVAKRGQDVALRCDPISGHVSLFWYQQALGQGPEFLTYFQNEAQLDKSGLPSDRFFAERPEGSVSTLKIQRTQQEDSAVYLCASSLGGWSDTQYFGPGTRLTVL.

The chain uses TRBV27 and TRBJ2-7; TRBD1 is a possible D gene (5 bases). CDR3 length equals 13 residues. Germline-derived CDR1 and CDR2 are MNHEY and SMNVEV (reference sequence). Trimming took off 2 bases at V and 2 bases at J, with 7 bases between the two ends. This CDR3 reads CASSLQGTYEQYF. The CDR3 DNA sequence: TGTGCCAGCAGTTTACAGGGTACCTACGAGCAGTACTTC.

The J gene is TRBJ2-5, the V gene TRBV7-8; the D is unclear. The CDR3 is 14 amino acids. With 1 base removed from V and 1 base from J, the gap between germline ends came to 7 bases. The germline V gene has CDR1 SGHVS and CDR2 FQNEAQ. The DNA of the CDR3 is TGTGCCAGCAGCTTAGGTCAGGCCCAAGAGACCCAGTACTTC. It encodes CASSLGQAQETQYF.

The chain uses TRBV10-3 and TRBJ2-1, with 9 bases aligning to TRBD2. J gave up 0 bases and V 7 bases, and 4 bases lay outside the gene matches. The V gene's germline CDR1 is ENHRY and CDR2 SYGVKD. The CDR3 loop spans 15 amino acids. The CDR3 sequence is CAIKSSGNSYNEQFF. CDR3 in DNA: TGTGCCATCAAATCTAGCGGGAACTCCTACAATGAGCAGTTCTTC.

The chain links TRBV9 to TRBJ2-7, with 10 bases matching TRBD1. The germline CDR1 and CDR2 sequences are SGDLS and YYNGEE. With 0 bases clipped from V and 6 bases from J, the junction kept 9 bases outside the gene matches. This CDR3 is 16 amino acids long. The CDR3 DNA is TGTGCCAGCAGCGTAGCAGGGACAGGGGCATTGCTCGAGCAGTACTTC. Encoded protein: CASSVAGTGALLEQYF.

The CDR3 DNA sequence: TGTGCCAGCAGTGAGGGACAGGGGGCGCGGACTGAAGCTTTCTTT. Translated, it gives CASSEGQGARTEAFF. J is TRBJ1-1 and V is TRBV2, with 12 bases identical to TRBD1. This CDR3 is 15 amino acids long. Germline-derived CDR1 and CDR2 are SNHLY and FYNNEI. V lost 3 bases, J lost 5 bases, and 4 bases stayed unmatched.

The J gene is TRBJ2-3, the V gene TRBV5-1; D not resolved. V was trimmed by 1 base and J by 10 bases, leaving 19 bases between them. The CDR3 is 15 residues long. CDR1 is SGHRS, CDR2 YFSETQ, per germline. The CDR3 reads CASSLSGQKGVAQYF. The CDR3 bases are TGCGCCAGCAGCTTGTCCGGCCAGAAAGGAGTAGCGCAGTATTTT.

The gene calls are TRBV27 and TRBJ1-2, with TRBD1 identical over 7 bases. Germline V gene sequence: CDR1 MNHEY, CDR2 SMNVEV (reference sequence). Trimming at V came to 6 bases and at J to 6 bases, leaving 4 bases not matched to a gene. The CDR3 runs to 12 residues. CDR3 sequence reads: CASSPGQDGYTF. CDR3 nucleotide sequence: TGTGCCAGCAGCCCAGGACAGGATGGCTACACCTTC.

CDR3 sequence (DNA): TGCAGCGTCTTGACAGGGGTTGGTGGCTACACCTTC. Residues: CSVLTGVGGYTF. The chain has TRBV29-1 and TRBJ1-2; 8 nucleotides agree with TRBD1. Germline assignment: CDR1 SQVTM and CDR2 ANQGSEA. The CDR3 is 12 residues long. The V and J ends lost 6 bases and 7 bases, in that order; junction bases with no gene match: 7.

The chain uses TRBV15 and TRBJ2-1, with a possible D match to TRBD2 (5 bases). Trimming stripped 0 bases from V and 4 bases from J, with 13 bases between. The CDR3 sequence is 16 residues long. CDR1 and CDR2 (germline): LNHNV, YYDKDF (reference sequence). The CDR3 spells CATSRDPPGSYNEQFF. CDR3 sequence (DNA): TGTGCCACCAGCAGAGATCCACCGGGAAGTTACAATGAGCAGTTCTTC.

The chain has TRBV6-1 and TRBJ2-5, with TRBD2 as a possible D gene (5 bases). Germline CDR1 and CDR2: MNHNS and SASEGT. V dropped 7 bases and J dropped 1 base, with 16 bases sitting between them. The CDR3 runs 15 residues. The CDR3 DNA follows: TGTGCCAGCAACCCTTCTCGGACTCCCCAAGAGACCCAGTACTTC. The encoded protein is CASNPSRTPQETQYF.

The CDR3 is CASSQATGGGYGYTF. The CDR3 DNA follows: TGTGCCAGCAGCCAAGCCACAGGGGGCGGCTATGGCTACACCTTC. The rearrangement uses TRBV4-2 and TRBJ1-2, with 9 nucleotides matching TRBD1. From germline, CDR1 is LGHNA and CDR2 YNFKEQ. The CDR3 is 15 residues long. Trimming removed 1 base from V and 4 bases from J; junction bases left unmatched: 4.

V usage is TRBV27 and J usage is TRBJ1-1; D uncertain. V shed 3 bases and J shed 2 bases, with 7 bases lying between them. The CDR3 runs 13 residues. Germline CDR1 is MNHEY and CDR2 is SMNVEV (reference sequence). The CDR3 region has the DNA TGTGCCAGCAGTTTTAACACAAACACTGAAGCTTTCTTT. Translation gives CASSFNTNTEAFF.